The text below deals with one T cell receptor beta chain. This clone was observed a single time. Its antigen is unknown. Nothing much larger sits one base from this clone, and base qualities are not available. This entry comes from a study of blood T cell repertoires in COVID-19 (dated by TCRdb to 2020 to 2021). For the study in its entirety: Samples from collaborators originated in the United States, Italy and Spain and spanned both the acute and convalescent phases of COVID-19. The prospective study material was composed of cDNA or gDNA derived from T cells, B-cell-depleted T cells, or PBMCs. Subjects who had been exposed to COVID-19, were actively infected with it, or had recovered from it provided the deeply sampled blood TCRbeta repertoires that made up the dataset. The repertoires were released in a freely available public database meant as a resource for research on the immune response to SARS-CoV-2. Samples were obtained from the ongoing ImmuneRACE study (first 160 participants) and from about 1,300 subjects provided by 6 global collaborators. Sample metadata almost always included a de-identified subject ID, COVID-19 status, age in years and sex. Where HLA class I and class II types were available, the types were taken from metadata supplied by the sample provider, not from assay-based typing.

Collaborating institutions collected whole blood in K2EDTA tubes following their own protocols. For TCRbeta analysis, collaborators shipped samples in one of three forms: frozen whole blood, isolated PBMCs, or DNA extracted from either of those sample types. General study outcomes and caveats: Clinical and demographic metadata were provided uncurated, with the amount varying by source and participant.

TCRbeta CDR3 regions were amplified from genomic DNA using the immunoSEQ Assay, a bias-controlled multiplex PCR. Regarding the original processing steps: Nucleated cell counts per sample were estimated from amplification of reference gene primers within the assay. To quantify the absolute abundance of each unique TCRbeta CDR3 rearrangement, sequence reads were collapsed and filtered. For each sample, productive Simpson clonality was calculated as the square root of Simpson's diversity index across productive rearrangements. TCRdb re-hosts the immuneACCESS table, in-frame sequences only. Its copies lack some clones; in the studies checked, an unresolved V gene accounts for under half of them, and the cause for the rest is not known. From that table come the V and J calls and clone size; the DNA was used to work out D and trimming. This sample has about 95,000 clones in its table, and roughly 90% of those were observed once. The biggest ten clones account for 3% to 4% of the sample.

CDR1 is given as LGHDT and CDR2 as YNNKEL, both from the germline V gene (reference sequence). V sheds 4 bases and J sheds 5 bases, leaving 15 bases between their ends. CDR3 length: 15 amino acids, cysteine to phenylalanine. Only the CDR3 part of the read is kept: 45 bases, read in frame from the first base. Sample: peripheral blood. The sequence was collected from a woman in her 70s with acute or convalescent COVID-19. This chain joins TRBV3-1 (or the pseudogene TRBV3-2) to TRBJ2-1; the D gene identity is not certain. Here the CDR3 is given as CASSPWSEVNNEQFF. Here is the DNA: TGTGCCAGCAGCCCTTGGTCAGAAGTAAACAATGAGCAGTTCTTC.